The T cell receptor (beta chain) described here comes from a study of T cell repertoires in cytomegalovirus infection. At the level of the study: CMV epitopes in the study were HLA-C-restricted (recently identified) and HLA-B-restricted (well studied).

Each CDR3 protein gets one entry after TCRdb re-called the reads with MiXCR. In the table there are just under 500,000 distinct CDR3 sequences, more than 30% of which are singletons. This CDR3 comprises 14 residues. With 4 bases removed from V and 3 bases from J, the gap between germline ends came to 11 bases. The germline V gene encodes CDR1 KGHDR and CDR2 SFDVKD. This clonotype was counted a few times. The antigen remains undetermined. This chain joins TRBV24-1 and TRBJ2-5, with D maybe TRBD1 (5 bases). This TCR came from a human donor in good health (CMV status not recorded). Some clones in this sample may be carry-over from other donors' samples. The sequenced sample was cultured PBMCs, obtained from culture after CMV antigen stimulation. CDR3 in amino acids: CATSEDSLKETQYF. DNA of the CDR3: TGTGCCACCAGTGAAGACAGCCTGAAAGAGACCCAGTACTTC.